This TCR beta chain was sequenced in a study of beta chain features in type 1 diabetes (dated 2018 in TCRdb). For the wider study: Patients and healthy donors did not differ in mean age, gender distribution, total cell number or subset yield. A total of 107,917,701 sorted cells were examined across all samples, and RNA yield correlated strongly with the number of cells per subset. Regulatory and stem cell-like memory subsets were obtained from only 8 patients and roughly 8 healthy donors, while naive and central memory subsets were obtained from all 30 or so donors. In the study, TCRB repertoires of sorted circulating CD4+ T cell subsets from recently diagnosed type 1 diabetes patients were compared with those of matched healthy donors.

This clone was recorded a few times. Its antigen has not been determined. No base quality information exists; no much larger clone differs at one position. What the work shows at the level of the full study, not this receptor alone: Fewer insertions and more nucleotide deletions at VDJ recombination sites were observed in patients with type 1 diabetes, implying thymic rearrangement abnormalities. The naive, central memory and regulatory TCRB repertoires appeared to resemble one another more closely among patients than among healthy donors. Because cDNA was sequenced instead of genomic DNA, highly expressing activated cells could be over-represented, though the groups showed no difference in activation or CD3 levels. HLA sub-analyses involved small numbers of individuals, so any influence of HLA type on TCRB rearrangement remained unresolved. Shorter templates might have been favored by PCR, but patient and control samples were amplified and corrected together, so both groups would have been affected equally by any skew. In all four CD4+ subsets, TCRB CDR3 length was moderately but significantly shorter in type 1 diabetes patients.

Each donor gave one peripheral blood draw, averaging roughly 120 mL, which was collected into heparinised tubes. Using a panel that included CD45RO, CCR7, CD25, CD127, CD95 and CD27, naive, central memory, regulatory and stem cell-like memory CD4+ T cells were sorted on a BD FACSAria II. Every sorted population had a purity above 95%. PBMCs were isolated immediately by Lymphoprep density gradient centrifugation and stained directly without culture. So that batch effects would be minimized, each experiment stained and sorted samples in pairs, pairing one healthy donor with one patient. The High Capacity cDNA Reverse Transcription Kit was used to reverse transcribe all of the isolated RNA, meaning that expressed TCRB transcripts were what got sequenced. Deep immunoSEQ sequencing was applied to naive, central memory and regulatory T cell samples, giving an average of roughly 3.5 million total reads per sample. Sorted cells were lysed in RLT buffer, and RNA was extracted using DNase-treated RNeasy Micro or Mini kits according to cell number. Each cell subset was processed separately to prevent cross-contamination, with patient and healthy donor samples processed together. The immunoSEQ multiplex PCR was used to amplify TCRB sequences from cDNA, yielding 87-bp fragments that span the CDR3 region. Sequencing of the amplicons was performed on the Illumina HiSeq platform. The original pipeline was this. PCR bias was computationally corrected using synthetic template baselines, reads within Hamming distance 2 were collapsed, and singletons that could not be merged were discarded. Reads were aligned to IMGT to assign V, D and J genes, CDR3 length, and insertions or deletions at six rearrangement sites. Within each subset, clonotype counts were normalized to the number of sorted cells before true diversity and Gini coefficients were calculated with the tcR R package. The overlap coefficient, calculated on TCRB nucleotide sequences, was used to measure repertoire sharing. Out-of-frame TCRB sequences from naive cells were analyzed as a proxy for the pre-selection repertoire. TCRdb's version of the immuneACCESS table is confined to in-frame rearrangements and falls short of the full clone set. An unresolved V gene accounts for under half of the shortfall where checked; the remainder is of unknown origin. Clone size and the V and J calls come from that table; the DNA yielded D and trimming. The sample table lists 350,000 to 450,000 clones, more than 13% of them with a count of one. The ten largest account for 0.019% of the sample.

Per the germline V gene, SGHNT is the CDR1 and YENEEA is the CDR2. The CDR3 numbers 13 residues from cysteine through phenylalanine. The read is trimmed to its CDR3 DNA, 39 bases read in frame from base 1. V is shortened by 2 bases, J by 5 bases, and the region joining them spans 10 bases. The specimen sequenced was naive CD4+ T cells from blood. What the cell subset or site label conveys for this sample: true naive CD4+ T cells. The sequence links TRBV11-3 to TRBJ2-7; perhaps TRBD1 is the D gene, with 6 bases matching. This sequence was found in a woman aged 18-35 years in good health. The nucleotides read TGTGCCAGCAGCTTACTACAGGGCCACGAGCAGTACTTC. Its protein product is CASSLLQGHEQYF.